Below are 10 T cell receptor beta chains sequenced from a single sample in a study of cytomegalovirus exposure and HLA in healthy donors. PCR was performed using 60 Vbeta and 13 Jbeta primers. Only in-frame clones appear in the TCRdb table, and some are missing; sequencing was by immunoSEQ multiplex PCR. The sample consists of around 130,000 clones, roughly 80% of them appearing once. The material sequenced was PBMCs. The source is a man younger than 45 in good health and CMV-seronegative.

The CDR3 coding sequence is TGTGCCAGCAGCTCCACGGGACAGCCAAACTATGGCTACACCTTC. This codes for CASSSTGQPNYGYTF. V usage is TRBV9 and J usage is TRBJ1-2; 7 bases map to TRBD1. Germline loops: CDR1 SGDLS, CDR2 YYNGEE. The CDR3 covers 15 residues. J gave up 2 bases and V 4 bases, and 8 bases lay outside the gene matches.

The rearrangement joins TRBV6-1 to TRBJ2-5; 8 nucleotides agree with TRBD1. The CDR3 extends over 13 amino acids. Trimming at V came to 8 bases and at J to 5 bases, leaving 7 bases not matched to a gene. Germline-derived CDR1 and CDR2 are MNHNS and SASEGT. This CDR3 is CASEQGGWETQYF. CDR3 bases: TGTGCCAGCGAACAGGGGGGTTGGGAGACCCAGTACTTC.

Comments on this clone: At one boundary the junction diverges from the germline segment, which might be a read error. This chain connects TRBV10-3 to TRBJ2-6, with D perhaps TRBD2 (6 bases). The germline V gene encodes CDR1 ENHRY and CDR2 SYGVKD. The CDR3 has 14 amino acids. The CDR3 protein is CAISRDSGANGLTF. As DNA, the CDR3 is TGTGCCATCAGTCGGGACTCTGGGGCCAACGGCCTGACTTTC.

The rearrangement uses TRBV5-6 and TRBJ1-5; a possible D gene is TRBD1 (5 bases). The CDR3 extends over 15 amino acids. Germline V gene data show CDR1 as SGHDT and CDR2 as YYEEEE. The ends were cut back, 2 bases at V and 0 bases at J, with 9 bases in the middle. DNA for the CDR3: TGTGCCAGCAGCTTCGGCGGGGGTAGCAATCAGCCCCAGCATTTT. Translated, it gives CASSFGGGSNQPQHF.

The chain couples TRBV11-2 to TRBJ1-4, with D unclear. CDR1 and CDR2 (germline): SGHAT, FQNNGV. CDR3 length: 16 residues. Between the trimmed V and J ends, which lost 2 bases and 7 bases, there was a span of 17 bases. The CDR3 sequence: CASSLYPPGGGEKLFF. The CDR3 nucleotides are TGTGCCAGCAGCTTATACCCCCCAGGTGGAGGTGAAAAACTGTTTTTT.

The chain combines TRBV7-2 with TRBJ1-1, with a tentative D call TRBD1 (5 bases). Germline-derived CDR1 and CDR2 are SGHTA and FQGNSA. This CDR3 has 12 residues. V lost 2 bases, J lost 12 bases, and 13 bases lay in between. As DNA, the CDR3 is TGTGCCAGCAGCTTATTCGACAGCGTACCTTTCTTT. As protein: CASSLFDSVPFF.

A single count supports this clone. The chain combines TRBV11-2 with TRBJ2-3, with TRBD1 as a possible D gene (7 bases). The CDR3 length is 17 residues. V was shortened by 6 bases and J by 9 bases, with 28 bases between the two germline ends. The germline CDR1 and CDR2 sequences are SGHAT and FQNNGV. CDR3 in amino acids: CASSSFAGQNRISTQYF. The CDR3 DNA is TGTGCCAGCAGTTCGTTCGCGGGACAGAACAGGATTAGCACGCAGTATTTT.

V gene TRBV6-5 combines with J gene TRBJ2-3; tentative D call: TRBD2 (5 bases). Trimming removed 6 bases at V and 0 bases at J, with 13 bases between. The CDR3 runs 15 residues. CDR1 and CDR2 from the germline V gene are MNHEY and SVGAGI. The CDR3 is CASSPTGISTDTQYF. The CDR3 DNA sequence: TGTGCCAGCAGCCCGACGGGAATTAGCACAGATACGCAGTATTTT.

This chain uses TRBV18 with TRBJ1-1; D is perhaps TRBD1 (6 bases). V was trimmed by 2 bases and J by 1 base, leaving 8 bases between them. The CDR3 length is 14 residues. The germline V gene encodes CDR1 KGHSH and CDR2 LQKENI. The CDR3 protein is CASSPGGANTEAFF. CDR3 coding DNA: TGTGCCAGCTCACCAGGGGGCGCGAACACTGAAGCTTTCTTT.

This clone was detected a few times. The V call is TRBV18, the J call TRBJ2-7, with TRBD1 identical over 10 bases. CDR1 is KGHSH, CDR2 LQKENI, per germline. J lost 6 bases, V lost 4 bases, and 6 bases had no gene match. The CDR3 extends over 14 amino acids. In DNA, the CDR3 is TGTGCCAGCTCACACATCGACAGGGGGCGCGAGCAGTACTTC. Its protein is CASSHIDRGREQYF.